This T cell receptor beta chain was found in a study of neoadjuvant anti-PD-1 for oral cavity cancer. Study as a whole: Before surgery, most patients got three to four biweekly 3 mg/kg nivolumab doses. Around day 43, patients without progression received a fourth nivolumab dose before surgery. General observations from the study: Higher pretreatment Treg/Th17 ratios tracked higher pretreatment blood clonality.

As concerns this clone: Its antigen is currently unknown.

CDR1 is ENHRY, CDR2 SYGVKD, per germline. The CDR3 loop spans 11 amino acids. The ends were cut back, 2 bases at V and 7 bases at J, with 5 bases in the middle. Time point meaning: after neoadjuvant nivolumab, at surgical resection. No culture or expansion preceded analysis of these blood cells. Measured with immunoSEQ multiplex PCR; TCRdb has only the in-frame clones, and not every one. This table holds over 65,000 clones, roughly 81% found once. The receptor's source is a person aged 40 to 85 with oral cavity squamous cell carcinoma. Source: PBMCs, taken after nivolumab (anti-PD-1) treatment. The rearrangement links TRBV10-3 to TRBJ1-2; D call uncertain. CDR3 nucleotides: TGTGCCATCAGTGAGGGTGGTGGCTACACCTTC. Encoded protein: CAISEGGGYTF.